Below, 25 T cell receptor beta chains from the same sample are listed, as sequenced in a study of T-cell memory formation after mild COVID-19. TCRdb itself ran the 5' RACE reads through MiXCR, one entry per CDR3 protein. In the table there are 250,000 to 350,000 distinct CDR3 sequences, approximately 15% of which are singletons. Source material: PBMCs or a T cell subset sorted from them (not recorded which). The receptors were gathered from a man younger than 30 who had mild COVID-19 (a few samples of this study predate the infection). Cell type and time point are not known.

This chain joins TRBV6-2 or TRBV6-3 and TRBJ2-2; D uncertain. Trimming removed 7 bases at V and 6 bases at J, with 15 bases between. The germline gives CDR1 MNHEY, CDR2 SVGEGT. This CDR3 contains 14 residues. The CDR3 DNA sequence: TGTGCCAGCACCCCCGGTTTTGGCCCCGGGGAGCTGTTTTTT. Protein product: CASTPGFGPGELFF.

There are a few counts of this clonotype. A much larger clonotype is one base distant, so this may be a read error. The V call is TRBV7-3, the J call TRBJ2-6, with D uncertain. V gave up 10 bases and J gave up 10 bases, with 26 bases separating them. This CDR3 spans 16 amino acids. In germline, CDR1 is SGHTA, CDR2 FQGTGA. For the CDR3, the DNA is TGTGCCATCACCACCCACTGGGCAGCGAGGTTTAACGTCCTGACTTTC. Protein: CAITTHWAARFNVLTF.

This clonotype has only a few counts. V gene TRBV12-3 or TRBV12-4 combines with J gene TRBJ2-4; D is perhaps TRBD1 (7 bases). There are 13 residues in the CDR3. The V end lost 10 bases, the J end lost 6 bases, and 16 bases lay between the germline ends. CDR3 DNA: TGTGCCACCGCGCCAGGGGGGAGAAACATTCAGTACTTC. It yields the protein CATAPGGRNIQYF.

This sequence joins TRBV5-1 and TRBJ2-1; D remains ambiguous. V gave up 2 bases and J gave up 6 bases, with 6 bases separating them. Germline V gene data show CDR1 as SGHRS and CDR2 as YFSETQ. This CDR3 has 12 amino acids. In nucleotides, the CDR3 is TGCGCCAGCAGCTTCTACGGCAATGAGCAGTTCTTC. It codes for CASSFYGNEQFF.

This sequence joins TRBV28 and TRBJ2-2; D not resolved. This CDR3 has 12 amino acids. Germline V lookup: CDR1 MDHEN, CDR2 SYDVKM. V was clipped by 4 bases and J by 6 bases, with 6 bases between them. CDR3 DNA: TGTGCCAGCAGTTCCCTCTCCGGGGAGCTGTTTTTT. Translated, it gives CASSSLSGELFF.

The chain links TRBV30 to TRBJ1-1, with D perhaps matching TRBD1 (6 bases). Germline CDR1 reads GTSNPN; CDR2 reads SVGIG (reference sequence). Trimming removed 0 bases from V and 4 bases from J, with 9 bases in between. CDR3 length: 13 amino acids. CDR3 nucleotide sequence: TGTGCCTGGAGTGTTTACAGGGCCACTGAAGCTTTCTTT. It is translated as CAWSVYRATEAFF.

This chain joins TRBV7-3 and TRBJ2-6, with a tentative D call TRBD1 (5 bases). The germline V and J ends were trimmed by 2 bases and 3 bases, with 8 bases remaining between them. From germline, CDR1 is SGHTA and CDR2 FQGTGA. CDR3 length equals 15 residues. CDR3 bases: TGTGCCAGCAGCTTACAGGGCTATGGGGCCAACGTCCTGACTTTC. Protein sequence: CASSLQGYGANVLTF.

The genes are TRBV7-2 and TRBJ2-1; D call uncertain. The V gene's germline CDR1 is SGHTA and CDR2 FQGNSA. The CDR3 spans 12 residues. V was clipped by 5 bases and J by 4 bases, with 6 bases between them. DNA for the CDR3: TGTGCCAGCAGCACTTATTACAATGAGCAGTTCTTC. Amino acid sequence: CASSTYYNEQFF.

This rearrangement joins TRBV3-1 to TRBJ1-6; D is unclear. V gave up 4 bases and J gave up 10 bases, with 20 bases separating them. There are 16 residues in the CDR3. CDR1 is LGHDT and CDR2 is YNNKEL in the germline V gene (reference sequence). The CDR3 region is CASSPQDYGGMSPLHF. The CDR3 bases are TGTGCCAGCAGCCCTCAGGACTATGGTGGGATGTCACCCCTCCACTTT. The complete variable domain, with remaining parts taken from reference TRBV3-1 and TRBJ1-6, reads DTAVSQTPKYLVTQMGNDKSIKCEQNLGHDTMYWYKQDSKKFLKIMFSYNNKELIINETVPNRFSPKSPDKAHLNLHINSLELGDSAVYFCASSPQDYGGMSPLHFGNGTRLTVT.

This clonotype showed up just a few times. The chain recombines TRBV6-2 or TRBV6-3 with TRBJ1-5; 8 nucleotides align to TRBD1. This CDR3 comprises 15 residues. CDR1 is MNHEY and CDR2 is SVGEGT in the germline V gene. With V trimmed by 5 bases and J by 7 bases, 10 bases remained unmatched. The CDR3: CASSLGGQGYQPQHF. The DNA for the CDR3 is TGTGCCAGCAGTCTCGGAGGACAGGGCTACCAGCCCCAGCATTTT.

J is TRBJ2-5 and V is TRBV27; D is undetermined. Per the germline V gene, CDR1 is MNHEY and CDR2 is SMNVEV (reference sequence). The CDR3 extends over 14 amino acids. V lost 3 bases, J lost 2 bases, and 10 bases lay in between. Here the CDR3 DNA reads TGTGCCAGCAGTTTGATTGGCCCACAAGAGACCCAGTACTTC. Protein sequence: CASSLIGPQETQYF.

This clonotype was found many times. The chain employs TRBV7-3 and TRBJ2-2; 8 bases map to TRBD2. This CDR3 contains 15 residues. With V trimmed by 2 bases and J by 6 bases, 5 bases remained unmatched. The germline gives CDR1 SGHTA, CDR2 FQGTGA. CDR3 sequence reads: CASSLGAGGPGELFF. As DNA, the CDR3 is TGTGCCAGCAGCTTAGGGGCGGGGGGCCCCGGGGAGCTGTTTTTT.

The chain combines TRBV18 with TRBJ1-1; D may be TRBD1 (6 bases). Trimming removed 2 bases from V and 5 bases from J, with 21 bases in between. CDR3 length: 17 residues. Germline assignment: CDR1 KGHSH and CDR2 LQKENI. The CDR3 reads CASSPRARGGRNTEAFF. Written as DNA, the CDR3 is TGTGCCAGCTCACCAAGGGCGAGAGGGGGAAGGAATACTGAAGCTTTCTTT.

The chain employs TRBV5-1 and TRBJ2-2; no clear D. Germline V CDR1 and CDR2: SGHRS, YFSETQ. The V gene lost 3 bases and the J gene lost 1 base, with 10 bases spanning the gap. This CDR3 has 15 residues. Here the CDR3 DNA reads TGCGCCAGCAGCTGGGTAGGAAGGAACACCGGGGAGCTGTTTTTT. Translated, it gives CASSWVGRNTGELFF.

This clonotype was seen more than once but under ten times. The V gene is TRBV6-6, the J gene TRBJ2-7; 7 bases line up with TRBD1. Losses at the gene ends were 7 bases for V and 1 base for J; bases not matched to a gene: 7. The CDR3 contains 14 residues. Germline V CDR1 and CDR2: MNHNY, SVGAGI (reference sequence). CDR3 in DNA: TGTGCCAGCACCACGACAGGGTTGTCCTACGAGCAGTACTTC. The encoded protein is CASTTTGLSYEQYF.

The V and J genes are TRBV10-3 and TRBJ2-3; D is uncertain. CDR3 length: 11 residues. From germline, CDR1 is ENHRY and CDR2 SYGVKD. Deletions cut 8 bases from V and 3 bases from J, with 6 bases between. CDR3 loop: CAIGVTDTQYF. CDR3 DNA: TGTGCCATCGGGGTTACAGATACGCAGTATTTT.

This clonotype has only a few counts. The V and J genes are TRBV5-6 and TRBJ1-3, with a tentative D call TRBD1 (5 bases). Germline values: CDR1 SGHDT, CDR2 YYEEEE. V was clipped by 4 bases and J by 4 bases, with 15 bases between them. The CDR3 contains 15 residues. CDR3 sequence (DNA): TGTGCCAGCAGCCAGGACGGATGGGGCGGAAACACCATATATTTT. Translation gives CASSQDGWGGNTIYF.

At least ten counts were recorded for this clonotype. The chain employs TRBV11-2 and TRBJ2-7; TRBD1 aligns across 8 bases. This CDR3 is built from 16 residues. The germline gives CDR1 SGHAT, CDR2 FQNNGV. V lost 1 base to trimming and J lost 0 bases; unmatched junction nucleotides: 5. CDR3 sequence (DNA): TGTGCCAGCAGCTTAGGCGAGACAGGGGTCTCCTACGAGCAGTACTTC. Translated: CASSLGETGVSYEQYF.

This clonotype was observed at least ten times. The chain links TRBV5-1 to TRBJ2-2; 8 nucleotides agree with TRBD2. The V gene end was trimmed by 6 bases and the J gene end by 4 bases; junction bases not matched to a gene: 5. This CDR3 comprises 14 residues. CDR1 is SGHRS and CDR2 is YFSETQ in the germline V gene. CDR3 bases: TGCGCCAGCAAAAGCGGGGGACCCACCGGGGAGCTGTTTTTT. Its translation is CASKSGGPTGELFF.

The V and J genes are TRBV7-9 and TRBJ1-1; 7 bases agree with TRBD1. Germline loops: CDR1 SEHNR, CDR2 FQNEAQ (reference sequence). Germline trimming cut 4 bases from V and 12 bases from J; bases unmatched to any gene: 14. The CDR3 consists of 14 residues. The CDR3 sequence: CASSSPDRTAGTFF. The DNA for the CDR3 is TGTGCCAGCAGCTCCCCGGACAGGACCGCCGGAACTTTCTTT.

This clonotype was seen ten or more times. CDR3 region: CASSERVSGANVLTF. CDR3 sequence (DNA): TGCGCCAGCAGCGAGAGGGTATCTGGGGCCAACGTCCTGACTTTC. The chain joins TRBV5-1 to TRBJ2-6; TRBD2 is a possible D gene (5 bases). Germline loops: CDR1 SGHRS, CDR2 YFSETQ. Trimming removed 4 bases from V and 1 base from J, with 9 bases in between. The CDR3 length is 15 residues.

This clonotype was found a few times. The chain employs TRBV10-3 and TRBJ1-2; D unresolved. The CDR3 totals 14 residues. The germline V gene encodes CDR1 ENHRY and CDR2 SYGVKD. Trimming took off 5 bases at V and 5 bases at J, with 15 bases between the two ends. CDR3 sequence: CAISPRTGNYGYTF. CDR3 bases: TGTGCCATCAGTCCGCGGACGGGCAATTATGGCTACACCTTC.

This clonotype was observed at least ten times. The chain carries TRBV7-9 and TRBJ2-1, with TRBD2 identical over 8 bases. Germline CDR1 SEHNR, CDR2 FQNEAQ (reference sequence). The CDR3 contains 15 residues. With 5 bases clipped from V and 5 bases from J, the junction kept 8 bases outside the gene matches. CDR3 DNA sequence: TGTGCCAGCAGCCCGCCGGGGGGGGGCCACAATGAGCAGTTCTTC. Protein sequence: CASSPPGGGHNEQFF.

The J gene is TRBJ2-7, the V gene TRBV7-9, with a tentative D call TRBD2 (6 bases). Deletions cut 2 bases from V and 2 bases from J, with 7 bases between. The CDR3 runs to 13 residues. Germline lookup yields CDR1 SEHNR and CDR2 FQNEAQ (reference sequence). In DNA, the CDR3 is TGTGCCAGCAGCTTATCGGGGGCCTACGAGCAGTACGTC. As protein: CASSLSGAYEQYV.

The DNA for the CDR3 is TGTGCCAGCAGCCAATTTAGGGACAGCGGGTACCAAGAGACCCAGTACTTC. It specifies CASSQFRDSGYQETQYF. The rearrangement uses TRBV7-6 and TRBJ2-5, with D perhaps matching TRBD1 (7 bases). V was cut by 5 bases and J by 0 bases, with 19 bases left in between. The CDR3 totals 17 residues. The V gene's germline CDR1 is SGHVS and CDR2 FNYEAQ.